A single sample gave rise to the 28 T cell receptor beta chains below, sequenced in a study of T cells in Graves' hyperthyroidism and ophthalmopathy. The source material, RNA transcripts, was used to amplify TCR beta CDR3 regions. Using the HTBI primer set, a first-round RT-PCR was run on the TCR CDR3. TCRdb reanalysed the multiplex PCR reads using MiXCR and keeps one entry per CDR3 protein. The sample contains around 290,000 distinct CDR3 sequences, 15% to 20% of which appear only once. Input material: blood. These receptors all come from a woman in her fifties or sixties with Graves' ophthalmopathy.

This clonotype was counted at least ten times. J is TRBJ1-1 and V is TRBV7-2, with 10 bases identical to TRBD1. The length of the CDR3 is 15 residues. V gave up 1 base and J gave up 4 bases; unmatched junction bases: 3. CDR1 is SGHTA and CDR2 is FQGNSA in the germline V gene. The CDR3 protein is CASSLETGGGTEAFF. CDR3 DNA sequence: TGTGCCAGCAGCTTAGAGACAGGGGGCGGCACTGAAGCTTTCTTT. The full variable domain, in which reference TRBV7-2 and TRBJ1-1 provide the parts outside the CDR3, is GAGVSQSPSNKVTEKGKDVELRCDPISGHTALYWYRQSLGQGLEFLIYFQGNSAPDKSGLPSDRFSAERTGGSVSTLTIQRTQQEDSAVYLCASSLETGGGTEAFFGQGTRLTVV.

This rearrangement joins TRBV2 to TRBJ2-3; 7 bases align to TRBD2. Per the germline V gene, CDR1 is SNHLY and CDR2 is FYNNEI. The junction had 7 bases not matched to a gene; V was cut back by 11 bases and J by 2 bases. This CDR3 is built from 13 residues. CDR3 residues: CAGGRAPTDTQYF. CDR3 nucleotide sequence: TGTGCCGGAGGGAGGGCCCCCACAGATACGCAGTATTTT.

This clonotype was counted ten times or more. The chain combines TRBV27 with TRBJ2-7; no reliable D call. The V gene lost 1 base and the J gene lost 2 bases, with 6 bases spanning the gap. The CDR3 loop spans 13 amino acids. Germline CDR1 reads MNHEY; CDR2 reads SMNVEV (reference sequence). CDR3: CASSLLGTYEQYF. DNA of the CDR3: TGTGCCAGCAGTTTATTAGGGACCTACGAGCAGTACTTC.

J is TRBJ2-5 and V is TRBV6-2 or TRBV6-3; TRBD2 aligns across 10 bases. In germline, CDR1 is MNHEY, CDR2 SVGEGT. The CDR3 has 18 amino acids. Trimming at V came to 2 bases and at J to 1 base, leaving 10 bases not matched to a gene. CDR3 sequence: CASSYRHEEREGQETQYF. The CDR3 DNA reads TGTGCCAGCAGTTACCGCCATGAGGAGCGGGAGGGCCAAGAGACCCAGTACTTC.

As for this clonotype: One base away lies a much larger clone, so this may be a sequencing read error. The chain combines TRBV28 with TRBJ1-1; 7 bases fit TRBD1. This CDR3 has 14 residues. CDR1 and CDR2 (germline): MDHEN, SYDVKM. The CDR3 spells CANSSGTANTEAFF. The CDR3 DNA reads as TGTGCCAACAGTTCGGGGACAGCGAACACTGAAGCTTTCTTT.

V usage is TRBV4-2 and J usage is TRBJ1-1; D is undetermined. In germline, CDR1 is LGHNA, CDR2 YNFKEQ. With 0 bases removed from V and 0 bases from J, the gap between germline ends came to 8 bases. The CDR3 sequence is 15 residues long. DNA for the CDR3: TGTGCCAGCAGCCAAGATCTTGCCGTGAACACTGAAGCTTTCTTT. Its protein product is CASSQDLAVNTEAFF.

This clonotype was found a few times. The J gene is TRBJ2-3, the V gene TRBV5-1; tentatively, D is TRBD2 (6 bases). Trimming took off 7 bases at V and 6 bases at J, with 18 bases between the two ends. The CDR3 loop spans 14 amino acids. The germline V gene has CDR1 SGHRS and CDR2 YFSETQ. CDR3 loop: CASAGTGVFDTQYF. CDR3 coding DNA: TGCGCCAGCGCGGGGACCGGGGTATTTGATACGCAGTATTTT. Variable domain in full (rest from reference TRBV5-1 and TRBJ2-3): KAGVTQTPRYLIKTRGQQVTLSCSPISGHRSVSWYQQTPGQGLQFLFEYFSETQRNKGNFPGRFSGRQFSNSRSEMNVSTLELGDSALYLCASAGTGVFDTQYFGPGTRLTVL.

The rearrangement links TRBV15 to TRBJ2-7; no firm D call. The CDR3 spans 16 residues. From germline, CDR1 is LNHNV and CDR2 YYDKDF (reference sequence). Between the trimmed V and J ends, which lost 1 base and 2 bases, there was a span of 15 bases. The CDR3 spells CATSRGAGDTTYEQYF. CDR3 in DNA: TGTGCCACCAGCAGAGGGGCAGGAGACACCACCTACGAGCAGTACTTC.

This rearrangement joins TRBV12-3 or TRBV12-4 to TRBJ2-1; the D call may be TRBD1 or TRBD2 (6 bases each). The DNA end lines up better with TRBJ2-7; the J call may be wrong. This CDR3 is built from 17 residues. CDR3 in DNA: TGTGCCAGCAGTTTATTTCCGGGGGCCAGCTCCTACAATGAGCAGTACTTC. It is translated as CASSLFPGASSYNEQYF.

Ten or more counts support this clonotype. This CDR3 reads CASTQRQGSSYEQYF. DNA for the CDR3: TGTGCCAGCACCCAGCGACAGGGATCTTCCTACGAGCAGTACTTC. The V and J genes are TRBV28 and TRBJ2-7, with 7 nucleotides matching TRBD1. The V gene's germline CDR1 is MDHEN and CDR2 SYDVKM. This CDR3 spans 15 amino acids. With V trimmed by 7 bases and J by 1 base, 10 bases remained unmatched.

This clonotype was found many times. The DNA is omitted, as the CDR3 cannot be located on it reliably, and the CDR3 follows TCRdb's listing. The chain couples TRBV2 to TRBJ2-7; the table assigns TRBD1, which was not confirmed against the DNA. Germline V lookup: CDR1 SNHLY, CDR2 FYNNEI. Termini included, the CDR3 measures 11 amino acids. The CDR3 protein is CASFAPGAKYF.

This clonotype was found many times. The rearrangement links TRBV5-1 to TRBJ1-2, with 9 bases lining up with TRBD1. This CDR3 comprises 15 residues. The junction had 11 bases not matched to a gene; V was cut back by 4 bases and J by 7 bases. From germline, CDR1 is SGHRS and CDR2 YFSETQ. In DNA form, the CDR3 reads TGCGCCAGCAGCGAGAGGACAGGGGCCCAGGGTGGCTACACCTTC. This codes for CASSERTGAQGGYTF.

The rearrangement joins TRBV4-3 to TRBJ1-4, with D tentatively TRBD1 (6 bases). The V end lost 0 bases, the J end lost 6 bases, and 20 bases lay between the germline ends. In germline, CDR1 is LGHNA, CDR2 YSLEER. The CDR3 is 18 residues long. The CDR3 spells CASSQDLVGIQGHEKLFF. The CDR3 DNA is TGCGCCAGCAGCCAAGATCTTGTGGGGATACAGGGTCATGAAAAACTGTTTTTT.

This clonotype was recorded at least ten times. The chain combines TRBV19 with TRBJ2-1; 8 bases are shared with TRBD2. V trimming: 7 bases; J trimming: 2 bases; junction bases outside the gene matches: 7. This CDR3 has 15 amino acids. In germline, CDR1 is LNHDA, CDR2 SQIVND (reference sequence). CDR3: CASTEISGTYNEQFF. The DNA of the CDR3 is TGTGCCAGTACAGAGATTAGCGGGACCTACAATGAGCAGTTCTTC.

J is TRBJ2-1 and V is TRBV18; 9 bases line up with TRBD1. Germline trimming cut 3 bases from V and 14 bases from J; bases unmatched to any gene: 14. This CDR3 has 15 amino acids. Germline V CDR1 and CDR2: KGHSH, LQKENI. The CDR3 here is CASSPGTGSLLEEFF. CDR3 DNA: TGTGCCAGCTCACCTGGGACAGGGTCCCTACTGGAGGAGTTCTTC.

In this sample, this clonotype turned up many times. The CDR3 sequence is CATWTPPAVLTSGRADTGELFF. CDR3 in DNA: TGTGCCACTTGGACACCGCCAGCCGTTCTGACTAGCGGGAGGGCCGACACCGGGGAGCTGTTTTTT. V and J are TRBV30 and TRBJ2-2, with 14 bases matching TRBD2. V trimming: 8 bases; J trimming: 3 bases; junction bases outside the gene matches: 26. The CDR3 loop spans 22 amino acids. Germline values: CDR1 GTSNPN, CDR2 SVGIG (reference sequence). Combining the CDR3 with reference TRBV30 and TRBJ2-2 gives the whole variable domain SQTIHQWPATLVQPVGSPLSLECTVEGTSNPNLYWYRQAAGRGLQLLFYSVGIGQISSEVPQNLSASRPQDRQFILSSKKLLLSDSGFYLCATWTPPAVLTSGRADTGELFFGEGSRLTVL.

This clonotype was seen only a few times. The V gene is TRBV4-3, the J gene TRBJ1-2, with no clear D. CDR1 is LGHNA, CDR2 YSLEER, per germline. The germline V and J ends were trimmed by 0 bases and 4 bases, with 15 bases remaining between them. The CDR3 spans 16 residues. CDR3 protein: CASSQDEVYSSYGYTF. The CDR3 DNA is TGCGCCAGCAGCCAAGATGAGGTGTACTCCAGCTATGGCTACACCTTC.

This clonotype was recorded at least ten times. This chain joins TRBV2 and TRBJ2-7; 11 bases match TRBD1. V trimming: 4 bases; J trimming: 7 bases; junction bases outside the gene matches: 9. The CDR3 consists of 15 residues. The germline V gene has CDR1 SNHLY and CDR2 FYNNEI. DNA of the CDR3: TGTGCCAGCAGTGTCGCCGGACAGGGGGCGTCAGAGCAGTACTTC. Its protein product is CASSVAGQGASEQYF.

This clonotype was picked up many times. The chain employs TRBV27 and TRBJ1-5; 8 nucleotides match TRBD1. Germline V gene lookup returns CDR1 MNHEY and CDR2 SMNVEV (reference sequence). The V and J ends lost 4 bases and 1 base, in that order; junction bases with no gene match: 18. The CDR3 runs to 20 residues. This CDR3 reads CASSSPAGTGHERSNQPQHF. In DNA form, the CDR3 reads TGTGCCAGCAGTTCCCCGGCCGGGACAGGCCACGAAAGGAGCAATCAGCCCCAGCATTTT.

This clonotype was counted once. The chain couples TRBV9 to TRBJ2-1, with 15 bases aligning to TRBD2. The CDR3 loop spans 15 amino acids. With 2 bases clipped from V and 7 bases from J, the junction kept 1 base outside the gene matches. Germline V lookup: CDR1 SGDLS, CDR2 YYNGEE. In nucleotides, the CDR3 is TGTGCCAGCAGCGTCGGGACTAGCGGGAGGAATGAGCAGTTCTTC. The encoded protein is CASSVGTSGRNEQFF.

Comments on this clonotype: Since no conserved phenylalanine or tryptophan closes the CDR3, a read error is the likely cause. The limits of the CDR3 on the DNA are not certain, so only TCRdb's listed CDR3 is given. The rearrangement uses TRBV2 and TRBJ2-7; TRBD1 is taken as the D call from the table, unchecked against the DNA. Both ends counted, the CDR3 spans 12 residues. The germline V gene has CDR1 SNHLY and CDR2 FYNNEI. The CDR3 sequence is CASSEARGNPRI.

The chain is built from TRBV9 and TRBJ1-3; no firm D call. This CDR3 contains 16 residues. V was shortened by 0 bases and J by 0 bases, with 10 bases between the two germline ends. CDR1 is SGDLS, CDR2 YYNGEE, per germline. DNA for the CDR3: TGTGCCAGCAGCGTAGATCCGATGGGCTCTGGAAACACCATATATTTT. Translated: CASSVDPMGSGNTIYF.

This clonotype has only a few counts. The rearrangement uses TRBV27 and TRBJ1-2; 8 nucleotides match TRBD1. The CDR3 has 13 amino acids. CDR1 and CDR2 from the germline V gene are MNHEY and SMNVEV (reference sequence). J was trimmed by 8 bases and V by 2 bases; bases with no gene match: 4. The CDR3 region has the DNA TGTGCCAGCAGTTTACCGACAGGGGTGGGCTACACCTTC. This translates into CASSLPTGVGYTF.

This rearrangement joins TRBV7-2 to TRBJ2-7, with D possibly matching TRBD1 (7 bases). This CDR3 region has 15 residues. V dropped 4 bases and J dropped 4 bases, with 17 bases sitting between them. Germline loops: CDR1 SGHTA, CDR2 FQGNSA. The CDR3 loop reads CASSSTGAGGYEQYF. CDR3 bases: TGTGCCAGCAGCTCCACAGGGGCAGGGGGGTACGAGCAGTACTTC.

This chain links TRBV30 with TRBJ2-5; the match to TRBD1 covers 7 bases. The CDR3 sequence is 14 residues long. The germline V gene encodes CDR1 GTSNPN and CDR2 SVGIG (reference sequence). V lost 0 bases to trimming and J lost 5 bases; unmatched junction nucleotides: 6. Here the CDR3 DNA reads TGTGCCTGGAGTGTCGGGACAGACCGGGAGACCCAGTACTTC. Encoded protein: CAWSVGTDRETQYF.

Ten or more counts support this clonotype. This sequence joins TRBV10-3 and TRBJ2-1; perhaps D is TRBD1 or TRBD2 (5 bases each). The V end lost 1 base, the J end lost 6 bases, and 16 bases lay between the germline ends. The CDR3 sequence is 16 residues long. CDR1 and CDR2 from the germline V gene are ENHRY and SYGVKD. CDR3 nucleotide sequence: TGTGCCATCAGTGAGTTTGGGCAGGGAGTGGTCAATGAGCAGTTCTTC. Its translation: CAISEFGQGVVNEQFF.

In this sample, this clonotype turned up many times. The chain joins TRBV5-1 to TRBJ2-5, with TRBD1 identical over 7 bases. Per the germline V gene, CDR1 is SGHRS and CDR2 is YFSETQ. This CDR3 has 13 residues. Germline trimming cut 4 bases from V and 4 bases from J; bases unmatched to any gene: 4. The CDR3, as DNA: TGCGCCAGCAGCCCCCGGGACAGAGAGACCCAGTACTTC. It is translated as CASSPRDRETQYF. The full variable domain, its missing parts supplied by reference TRBV5-1 and TRBJ2-5, is KAGVTQTPRYLIKTRGQQVTLSCSPISGHRSVSWYQQTPGQGLQFLFEYFSETQRNKGNFPGRFSGRQFSNSRSEMNVSTLELGDSALYLCASSPRDRETQYFGPGTRLLVL.

The chain links TRBV4-1 to TRBJ1-2; 7 bases line up with TRBD1. Germline V gene lookup returns CDR1 MGHRA and CDR2 YSYEKL. The CDR3 extends over 13 amino acids. J gave up 6 bases and V 4 bases, and 5 bases lay outside the gene matches. CDR3 region: CASSRQGRDGYTF. For the CDR3, the DNA is TGCGCCAGCAGCCGACAGGGACGGGATGGCTACACCTTC.